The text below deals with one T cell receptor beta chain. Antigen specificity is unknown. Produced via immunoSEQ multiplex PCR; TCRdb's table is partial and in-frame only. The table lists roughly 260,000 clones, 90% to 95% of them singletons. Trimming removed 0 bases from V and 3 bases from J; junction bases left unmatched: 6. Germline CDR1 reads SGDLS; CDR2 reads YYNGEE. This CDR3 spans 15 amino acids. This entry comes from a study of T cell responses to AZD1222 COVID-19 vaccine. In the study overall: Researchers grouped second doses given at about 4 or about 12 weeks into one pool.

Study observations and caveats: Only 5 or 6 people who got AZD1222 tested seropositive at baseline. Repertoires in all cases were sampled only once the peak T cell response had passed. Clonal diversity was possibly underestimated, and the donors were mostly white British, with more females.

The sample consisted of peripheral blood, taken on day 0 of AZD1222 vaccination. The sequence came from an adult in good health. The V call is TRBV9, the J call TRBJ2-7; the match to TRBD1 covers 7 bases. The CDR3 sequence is CASSVEGAGGYEQYF. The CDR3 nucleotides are TGTGCCAGCAGCGTAGAAGGGGCAGGGGGCTACGAGCAGTACTTC.